The source of this TCR beta chain is a study of CD8 T cells in Susac syndrome. Reverse transcription of roughly 0.45 to 1 ug RNA was performed with random hexamers. One entry per CDR3 protein, called by TCRdb with MiXCR from the immunoSEQ multiplex PCR reads. This sample has around 180,000 distinct CDR3 sequences, with around 95% found just once. Trimming stripped 0 bases from V and 1 base from J, with 13 bases between. This CDR3 region has 16 residues. Germline lookup yields CDR1 LGHDT and CDR2 YNNKEL (reference sequence). Through negative isolation, CD4+ and CD8+ T cells were obtained, while TEMRA cells were enriched using FACS.

Sequencing was done on a sample of CD4+ T cells from PBMCs. The V gene is TRBV3-1, the J gene TRBJ2-7, with D unclear. This receptor was identified in a human donor with multiple sclerosis. CDR3 sequence reads: CASSQDWPARSYEQYF. CDR3 coding DNA: TGTGCCAGCAGCCAAGATTGGCCAGCGCGTTCCTACGAGCAGTACTTC.